The clone carrying this T cell receptor (beta chain) was detected many times. The entry originates in a study of glioma-infiltrating T cells. Amplification of TCR alpha and beta CDR3 regions from RNA used iRepertoire nested multiplex PCR. Each CDR3 protein gets one entry after TCRdb re-called the multiplex PCR reads with MiXCR. Of under 130,000 distinct CDR3 sequences listed, about 30% were seen once; the top ten hold roughly 46%. This receptor was obtained from a human donor with low-grade glioma or glioblastoma, undergoing nonglioma brain surgery, or in good health (not recorded which). Sequencing was performed on glioma tissue, nonneoplastic brain tissue, or PBMCs (not recorded which).

The CDR3 loop is CASSLFSTHNEQFF. Here the CDR3 DNA reads TGTGCCAGCAGTTTATTCTCCACACACAATGAGCAGTTCTTC. V usage is TRBV28 and J usage is TRBJ2-1; no clear D. Germline loops: CDR1 MDHEN, CDR2 SYDVKM. The CDR3 is made up of 14 amino acids. Trimming took off 1 base at V and 5 bases at J, with 9 bases between the two ends.